The rows below give T cell receptor beta chains drawn from one sample of a study of control samples from healthy donors and cancer patients. Some clones are missing from TCRdb's copy, which holds only in-frame ones; the method was immunoSEQ multiplex PCR. The profile shows roughly 90,000 clones, roughly 91% of them singletons. Sequenced input: PBMCs. These receptors came from a woman aged 50 to 60 with colorectal cancer. The CDR3 runs from the conserved cysteine through the conserved F or W. The order of the fields is J gene, D gene, V gene, clone size, CDR3 protein, CDR3 DNA. A D gene is named only where the DNA matches it firmly. Only some rows state a clone size, as once, few, many or a class for expanded clones.

j_call: TRBJ1-3
d_call: TRBD1
v_call: TRBV6-5
clone_size: NA
cdr3_aa: CASIPRDSGGNTIYF
cdr3_nt: TGTGCCAGCATTCCGAGGGACAGCGGGGGTAACACCATATATTTT

j_call: TRBJ2-2
d_call: NA
v_call: TRBV6-2/TRBV6-3
clone_size: NA
cdr3_aa: CASSYHGLNTGELFF
cdr3_nt: TGTGCCAGCAGTTACCACGGACTAAACACCGGGGAGCTGTTTTTT

j_call: TRBJ2-3
d_call: NA
v_call: TRBV6-5
clone_size: NA
cdr3_aa: CASSYSITDTQYF
cdr3_nt: TGTGCCAGCAGTTACTCGATAACAGATACGCAGTATTTT

j_call: TRBJ1-6
d_call: NA
v_call: TRBV14
clone_size: NA
cdr3_aa: CASSQDVTRNSPLHF
cdr3_nt: TGTGCCAGCAGCCAAGACGTGACACGTAATTCACCCCTCCACTTT

j_call: TRBJ1-5
d_call: TRBD1
v_call: TRBV28
clone_size: NA
cdr3_aa: CASSVTGVNQPQHF
cdr3_nt: TGTGCCAGCAGCGTGACAGGGGTCAATCAGCCCCAGCATTTT

j_call: TRBJ2-5
d_call: NA
v_call: TRBV7-6
clone_size: NA
cdr3_aa: CASSLGGSRETQYF
cdr3_nt: TGTGCCAGCAGCTTAGGAGGCAGCCGGGAGACCCAGTACTTC

j_call: TRBJ1-2
d_call: NA
v_call: TRBV30
clone_size: NA
cdr3_aa: CAWMRGSIYGYTF
cdr3_nt: TGTGCCTGGATGAGGGGCTCCATTTATGGCTACACCTTC

j_call: TRBJ2-2
d_call: TRBD1
v_call: TRBV10-1
clone_size: NA
cdr3_aa: CASRGQGNTGELFF
cdr3_nt: TGCGCCAGCAGAGGACAGGGCAACACCGGGGAGCTGTTTTTT

j_call: TRBJ2-4
d_call: NA
v_call: TRBV21-1
clone_size: NA
cdr3_aa: CASSISKGTSDVAKNIQYF
cdr3_nt: TGTGCCAGCAGCATCTCGAAAGGAACATCCGACGTAGCCAAAAACATTCAGTACTTC

j_call: TRBJ2-1
d_call: NA
v_call: TRBV5-4
clone_size: NA
cdr3_aa: CASSWDVGEQFF
cdr3_nt: TGTGCCAGCAGCTGGGACGTCGGTGAGCAGTTCTTC

j_call: TRBJ1-4
d_call: NA
v_call: TRBV7-9
clone_size: NA
cdr3_aa: CASSRTGTATNEKLFF
cdr3_nt: TGTGCCAGCAGCCGCACCGGGACGGCAACTAATGAAAAACTGTTTTTT

j_call: TRBJ1-3
d_call: NA
v_call: TRBV14
clone_size: NA
cdr3_aa: CASSQGSSGNTIYF
cdr3_nt: TGTGCCAGCAGCCAAGGCTCCTCCGGAAACACCATATATTTT

j_call: TRBJ2-1
d_call: NA
v_call: TRBV10-3
clone_size: NA
cdr3_aa: CAISEGQWGEQFF
cdr3_nt: TGTGCCATCAGTGAGGGGCAGTGGGGTGAGCAGTTCTTC

j_call: TRBJ2-1
d_call: NA
v_call: TRBV27
clone_size: NA
cdr3_aa: CASSLLKGRDTVNNEQFF
cdr3_nt: TGTGCCAGCAGTTTATTAAAGGGCCGGGACACCGTAAACAATGAGCAGTTCTTC

j_call: TRBJ2-2
d_call: NA
v_call: TRBV27
clone_size: NA
cdr3_aa: CASSLSNTGELFF
cdr3_nt: TGTGCCAGCAGTTTATCGAACACCGGGGAGCTGTTTTTT

j_call: TRBJ1-2
d_call: TRBD1
v_call: TRBV2
clone_size: NA
cdr3_aa: CASKSGTGSYGYTF
cdr3_nt: TGTGCCAGCAAGTCGGGGACAGGGAGTTATGGCTACACCTTC

j_call: TRBJ2-2
d_call: NA
v_call: TRBV2
clone_size: NA
cdr3_aa: CASSGDMGAGELFF
cdr3_nt: TGTGCCAGCAGTGGGGACATGGGGGCCGGGGAGCTGTTTTTT

j_call: TRBJ1-2
d_call: TRBD1
v_call: TRBV29-1
clone_size: NA
cdr3_aa: CSVGDRGSYGYTF
cdr3_nt: TGCAGCGTTGGGGACAGAGGGTCCTATGGCTACACCTTC

j_call: TRBJ1-5
d_call: NA
v_call: TRBV28
clone_size: few
cdr3_aa: CASSSEVAGGASQHF
cdr3_nt: TGTGCCAGCAGTTCAGAGGTCGCCGGGGGCGCATCCCAGCATTTT

j_call: TRBJ1-3
d_call: NA
v_call: TRBV13
clone_size: NA
cdr3_aa: CASSPRRGSGNTIYF
cdr3_nt: TGTGCCAGCAGCCCTAGGAGGGGCTCAGGAAACACCATATATTTT

j_call: TRBJ2-3
d_call: TRBD2
v_call: TRBV4-3
clone_size: NA
cdr3_aa: CASSQDSVAGGTPDTQYF
cdr3_nt: TGCGCCAGCAGCCAAGATTCTGTAGCGGGGGGCACCCCCGATACGCAGTATTTT

j_call: TRBJ1-4
d_call: TRBD1
v_call: TRBV27
clone_size: NA
cdr3_aa: CASSPTGGSNEKLFF
cdr3_nt: TGTGCCAGCAGTCCGACAGGGGGCTCTAATGAAAAACTGTTTTTT

j_call: TRBJ1-2
d_call: NA
v_call: TRBV4-3
clone_size: NA
cdr3_aa: CASSLQSGVIYGYTF
cdr3_nt: TGCGCCAGCAGCCTCCAATCGGGGGTTATCTATGGCTACACCTTC

j_call: TRBJ1-2
d_call: TRBD1
v_call: TRBV7-2
clone_size: NA
cdr3_aa: CASSQPGQGPGYTF
cdr3_nt: TGTGCCAGCAGCCAACCGGGACAGGGGCCTGGCTACACCTTC

j_call: TRBJ1-1
d_call: NA
v_call: TRBV4-1
clone_size: NA
cdr3_aa: CASSRGLKAFF
cdr3_nt: TGCGCCAGCAGCCGGGGACTGAAAGCTTTCTTT

j_call: TRBJ1-1
d_call: NA
v_call: TRBV6-2/TRBV6-3
clone_size: NA
cdr3_aa: CASSYSWDTEAFF
cdr3_nt: TGTGCCAGCAGTTATTCCTGGGACACTGAAGCTTTCTTT

j_call: TRBJ1-3
d_call: NA
v_call: TRBV24-1
clone_size: NA
cdr3_aa: CATSDSLGTGNTIYF
cdr3_nt: TGTGCCACCAGTGATTCCCTGGGGACTGGAAACACCATATATTTT

j_call: TRBJ1-1
d_call: NA
v_call: TRBV6-6
clone_size: few
cdr3_aa: CASTKQAEAFF
cdr3_nt: TGTGCCAGCACCAAACAGGCTGAAGCTTTCTTT

j_call: TRBJ2-5
d_call: TRBD2
v_call: TRBV19
clone_size: NA
cdr3_aa: CASSFLPGSGGGETQYF
cdr3_nt: TGTGCCAGTAGTTTCCTGCCGGGTAGCGGGGGAGGAGAGACCCAGTACTTC

j_call: TRBJ2-3
d_call: NA
v_call: TRBV4-2
clone_size: few
cdr3_aa: CASSRTSTDTQYF
cdr3_nt: TGTGCCAGCAGCCGGACCAGCACAGATACGCAGTATTTT

j_call: TRBJ1-1
d_call: NA
v_call: TRBV4-3
clone_size: once
cdr3_aa: CASSQDFTGGAEAFF
cdr3_nt: TGCGCCAGCAGCCAAGATTTTACGGGGGGAGCTGAAGCTTTCTTT

j_call: TRBJ1-3
d_call: NA
v_call: TRBV6-5
clone_size: NA
cdr3_aa: CASQEQPGNTIYF
cdr3_nt: TGTGCCAGCCAGGAGCAACCGGGAAACACCATATATTTT

j_call: TRBJ2-4
d_call: NA
v_call: TRBV2
clone_size: NA
cdr3_aa: CASSAPGAGANIQYF
cdr3_nt: TGTGCCAGCAGTGCCCCGGGGGCGGGAGCAAACATTCAGTACTTC

j_call: TRBJ2-2
d_call: NA
v_call: TRBV4-1
clone_size: NA
cdr3_aa: CASSQGPRGGNTGELFF
cdr3_nt: TGCGCCAGCAGCCAGGGCCCAAGGGGGGGAAACACCGGGGAGCTGTTTTTT

j_call: TRBJ1-1
d_call: TRBD1
v_call: TRBV7-2
clone_size: NA
cdr3_aa: CASSLTGPTEAFF
cdr3_nt: TGTGCCAGCAGCTTGACAGGGCCCACTGAAGCTTTCTTT

j_call: TRBJ1-1
d_call: NA
v_call: TRBV10-3
clone_size: NA
cdr3_aa: CAIRDPAGRDTEAFF
cdr3_nt: TGTGCCATCAGAGACCCGGCGGGGAGAGACACTGAAGCTTTCTTT

j_call: TRBJ1-5
d_call: NA
v_call: TRBV6-4
clone_size: NA
cdr3_aa: CASSDSGNQPQHF
cdr3_nt: TGTGCCAGCAGTGACTCAGGGAATCAGCCCCAGCATTTT

j_call: TRBJ1-2
d_call: TRBD1
v_call: TRBV19
clone_size: NA
cdr3_aa: CASSIAPGQGDFNYGYTF
cdr3_nt: TGTGCCAGTAGTATAGCGCCGGGACAGGGGGACTTTAACTATGGCTACACCTTC

j_call: TRBJ2-2
d_call: NA
v_call: TRBV10-2
clone_size: NA
cdr3_aa: CASSGGGVLANTGELFF
cdr3_nt: TGCGCCAGCAGCGGGGGCGGGGTACTCGCGAACACCGGGGAGCTGTTTTTT

j_call: TRBJ2-3
d_call: TRBD2
v_call: TRBV4-2
clone_size: NA
cdr3_aa: CASSPPSSGGHTSTDTQYF
cdr3_nt: TGTGCCAGCAGCCCTCCTTCTAGCGGGGGCCATACTAGCACAGATACGCAGTATTTT

j_call: TRBJ1-2
d_call: NA
v_call: TRBV30
clone_size: NA
cdr3_aa: CAWSGRNYGYTF
cdr3_nt: TGTGCCTGGAGTGGGAGGAACTATGGCTACACCTTC

j_call: TRBJ1-5
d_call: NA
v_call: TRBV28
clone_size: few
cdr3_aa: CASSLVEGVGQPQHF
cdr3_nt: TGTGCCAGCAGTTTAGTTGAGGGGGTGGGTCAGCCCCAGCATTTT

j_call: TRBJ1-6
d_call: TRBD1
v_call: TRBV6-2/TRBV6-3
clone_size: NA
cdr3_aa: CASSPRTGGFFSPLHF
cdr3_nt: TGTGCCAGCAGTCCCAGGACAGGGGGCTTTTTTTCACCCCTCCACTTT

j_call: TRBJ2-1
d_call: NA
v_call: TRBV5-1
clone_size: few
cdr3_aa: CASSPDWVNEQFF
cdr3_nt: TGCGCCAGCAGCCCCGATTGGGTCAATGAGCAGTTCTTC

j_call: TRBJ1-6
d_call: NA
v_call: TRBV20-1
clone_size: NA
cdr3_aa: CSASRSGVDSSLHF
cdr3_nt: TGCAGTGCTAGTCGGTCCGGTGTCGATTCGTCCCTCCACTTT

j_call: TRBJ2-3
d_call: TRBD2
v_call: TRBV7-6
clone_size: NA
cdr3_aa: CASSPSGGSTDTQYF
cdr3_nt: TGTGCCAGCAGCCCAAGCGGGGGAAGCACAGATACGCAGTATTTT

j_call: TRBJ2-2
d_call: NA
v_call: TRBV18
clone_size: NA
cdr3_aa: CASSPNGEGLNTGELFF
cdr3_nt: TGTGCCAGCTCCCCCAATGGAGAGGGACTCAACACCGGGGAGCTGTTTTTT

j_call: TRBJ2-5
d_call: NA
v_call: TRBV5-1
clone_size: NA
cdr3_aa: CASSLAGSGETQYF
cdr3_nt: TGCGCCAGCAGCTTGGCTGGATCCGGGGAGACCCAGTACTTC

j_call: TRBJ1-3
d_call: NA
v_call: TRBV3-1/TRBV3-2
clone_size: NA
cdr3_aa: CASSQITGSSGNTIYF
cdr3_nt: TGTGCCAGCAGCCAAATAACAGGGAGCTCTGGAAACACCATATATTTT

j_call: TRBJ2-1
d_call: NA
v_call: TRBV6-5
clone_size: NA
cdr3_aa: CASMLTASYNEQFF
cdr3_nt: TGTGCCAGCATGTTAACAGCCTCCTACAATGAGCAGTTCTTC

j_call: TRBJ1-4
d_call: NA
v_call: TRBV5-5
clone_size: NA
cdr3_aa: CASSLGGPGEKLFF
cdr3_nt: TGTGCCAGCAGCTTGGGTGGGCCGGGTGAAAAACTGTTTTTT

j_call: TRBJ2-2
d_call: NA
v_call: TRBV10-3
clone_size: NA
cdr3_aa: CAIRGTNTGELFF
cdr3_nt: TGTGCCATCAGGGGCACGAACACCGGGGAGCTGTTTTTT

j_call: TRBJ1-2
d_call: NA
v_call: TRBV2
clone_size: NA
cdr3_aa: CASSEAVGYGYTF
cdr3_nt: TGTGCCAGCAGTGAAGCTGTGGGATATGGCTACACCTTC

j_call: TRBJ1-5
d_call: NA
v_call: TRBV28
clone_size: NA
cdr3_aa: CASSLARQPQHF
cdr3_nt: TGTGCCAGCAGTTTAGCCCGACAGCCCCAGCATTTT

j_call: TRBJ2-5
d_call: NA
v_call: TRBV4-3
clone_size: once
cdr3_aa: CASSQDFRGAQETQYF
cdr3_nt: TGCGCCAGCAGCCAAGATTTTCGGGGGGCCCAAGAGACCCAGTACTTC

j_call: TRBJ2-1
d_call: TRBD2
v_call: TRBV7-3
clone_size: NA
cdr3_aa: CASSFNPGTRGCNEQFF
cdr3_nt: TGTGCCAGCAGCTTTAATCCCGGGACTAGGGGTTGCAATGAGCAGTTCTTC

j_call: TRBJ2-1
d_call: NA
v_call: TRBV5-1
clone_size: NA
cdr3_aa: CASSLKTNNEQFF
cdr3_nt: TGCGCCAGCAGCTTGAAAACCAACAATGAGCAGTTCTTC

j_call: TRBJ1-2
d_call: NA
v_call: TRBV9
clone_size: few
cdr3_aa: CASSVAPGSNYGYTF
cdr3_nt: TGTGCCAGCAGCGTAGCCCCCGGCAGTAACTATGGCTACACCTTC